This passage covers 29 T cell receptor beta chains from one sample sequenced in a study of cytomegalovirus exposure and HLA in healthy donors. Both 60 Vbeta primers and 13 Jbeta primers went into the PCR. The table came from immunoSEQ multiplex PCR; TCRdb's copy has only in-frame clones and leaves some out. The sample holds some 99,000 clones, about 74% seen once. Sequencing was carried out using PBMCs. Source of these receptors: a male donor in good health and CMV-seronegative.

The rearrangement links TRBV10-2 to TRBJ2-2, with 13 bases aligning to TRBD2. Germline V CDR1 and CDR2: WSHSY, SAAADI. The CDR3 runs to 15 residues. Unmatched junction bases numbered 4, after V lost 8 bases and J lost 4 bases. The CDR3 reads CASELAGGGTGELFF. For the CDR3, the DNA is TGCGCCAGCGAACTAGCGGGAGGGGGCACCGGGGAGCTGTTTTTT.

This clone was counted a single time. This sequence joins TRBV6-1 and TRBJ1-4, with TRBD1 matching over 9 bases. CDR1 is MNHNS, CDR2 SASEGT, per germline. CDR3 length: 14 residues. V was pared by 8 bases and J by 1 base, with 2 bases of the junction left unmatched. The CDR3 is CASRGQGTNEKLFF. The CDR3 DNA sequence: TGTGCCAGCCGGGGACAGGGAACTAATGAAAAACTGTTTTTT.

This sequence joins TRBV6-5 and TRBJ1-5; the D gene is possibly TRBD1 (5 bases). The CDR3 covers 13 residues. Germline-derived CDR1 and CDR2 are MNHEY and SVGAGI. Trimming cost V 6 bases and J 6 bases, with 12 bases left between them. This CDR3 reads CASRAAGGQPQHF. The CDR3 nucleotides are TGTGCCAGCAGGGCGGCGGGGGGTCAGCCCCAGCATTTT.

Details on this clone: Compared with germline, one end of the junction differs, possibly owing to a read error. The chain carries TRBV28 and TRBJ1-2, with no clear D. CDR1 is MDHEN, CDR2 SYDVKM, per germline. The CDR3 has 15 amino acids. The CDR3 spells CATEGKVRANYGHTF. In nucleotides, the CDR3 is TGTGCTACAGAGGGAAAGGTCCGGGCTAACTATGGCCACACCTTC.

This chain connects TRBV4-3 to TRBJ1-1; D gene unclear. The V end was cut by 0 bases, the J end by 4 bases, with 18 bases between. The V gene's germline CDR1 is LGHNA and CDR2 YSLEER. The CDR3 totals 17 residues. DNA for the CDR3: TGCGCCAGCAGCCAAGATGCCCTTTCCCCGGCTAGCACTGAAGCTTTCTTT. Encoded protein: CASSQDALSPASTEAFF.

This chain uses TRBV28 with TRBJ2-3; tentative D call: TRBD2 (5 bases). The CDR3 is made up of 18 amino acids. The ends were cut back, 5 bases at V and 3 bases at J, with 24 bases in the middle. Germline V gives CDR1 MDHEN, CDR2 SYDVKM. CDR3 DNA: TGTGCCAGCAGTCCCCAACGGGGAAATCTCGATAGGACAGATACGCAGTATTTT. Translated, it gives CASSPQRGNLDRTDTQYF.

V and J are TRBV28 and TRBJ1-5, with a possible D match to TRBD1 (6 bases). V gave up 3 bases and J gave up 2 bases, with 14 bases separating them. The CDR3 covers 16 residues. CDR1 MDHEN and CDR2 SYDVKM come from the germline V gene. CDR3 loop: CASSFKGVRGNQPQHF. The DNA of the CDR3 is TGTGCCAGCAGTTTTAAGGGGGTCCGAGGCAATCAGCCCCAGCATTTT.

V is TRBV7-2 and J is TRBJ1-2, with 10 bases identical to TRBD1. The CDR3 sequence is 15 residues long. J was trimmed by 4 bases and V by 4 bases; bases with no gene match: 6. Germline V CDR1 and CDR2: SGHTA, FQGNSA. The DNA of the CDR3 is TGTGCCAGCAGCTATCCGGGACAGGGGCGCTATGGCTACACCTTC. Translated: CASSYPGQGRYGYTF.

This clone was observed a few times. The chain uses TRBV19 and TRBJ1-4; TRBD1 matches 8 bases. The CDR3 loop spans 17 amino acids. Per germline, CDR1 LNHDA and CDR2 SQIVND (reference sequence). The ends lost 5 bases at V and 3 bases at J; junction bases unmatched: 11. The CDR3 protein is CASSYGTGLRPNEKLFF. In DNA, the CDR3 is TGTGCCAGTAGTTACGGGACAGGTCTACGGCCTAATGAAAAACTGTTTTTT.

The V call is TRBV28, the J call TRBJ2-7; 7 bases are shared with TRBD1. Germline CDR1 reads MDHEN; CDR2 reads SYDVKM. V lost 2 bases, J lost 5 bases, and 6 bases stayed unmatched. This CDR3 has 14 amino acids. CDR3 in DNA: TGTGCCAGCAGTTTAGTAGGGGGCGCCCACGAGCAGTACTTC. It yields the protein CASSLVGGAHEQYF.

The chain is built from TRBV7-2 and TRBJ1-2; 7 bases are a match to TRBD1. Germline-derived CDR1 and CDR2 are SGHTA and FQGNSA. The V segment lost 1 base and the J segment 6 bases; nucleotides outside the gene matches: 8. This CDR3 contains 15 residues. Written as DNA, the CDR3 is TGTGCCAGCAGCTTAGGGACAGGCAACTACGATGGCTACACCTTC. This sequence encodes CASSLGTGNYDGYTF.

The rearrangement links TRBV7-8 to TRBJ2-7, with D perhaps TRBD1 (7 bases). V was trimmed by 2 bases and J by 6 bases, leaving 17 bases between them. Germline CDR1 SGHVS, CDR2 FQNEAQ. The CDR3 is made up of 15 amino acids. In nucleotides, the CDR3 is TGTGCCAGCAGCTTAAGGCCGAGACAGGGAGGCGAGCAGTACTTC. Translated, it gives CASSLRPRQGGEQYF.

The gene calls are TRBV6-5 and TRBJ1-2; TRBD1 matches at 9 bases. CDR3 length equals 12 residues. Germline CDR1 reads MNHEY; CDR2 reads SVGAGI. Trimming removed 6 bases from V and 7 bases from J; junction bases left unmatched: 3. CDR3 residues: CASRATGGGYTF. The CDR3 region has the DNA TGTGCCAGCAGGGCGACAGGGGGTGGCTACACCTTC.

The rearrangement uses TRBV27 and TRBJ2-5; 7 nucleotides line up with TRBD2. The CDR3 runs to 15 residues. Germline CDR1 and CDR2: MNHEY and SMNVEV (reference sequence). J gave up 5 bases and V 3 bases, and 9 bases lay outside the gene matches. CDR3: CASSFRLAEVETQYF. In DNA, the CDR3 is TGTGCCAGCAGTTTTCGGCTAGCGGAAGTGGAGACCCAGTACTTC.

The chain uses TRBV27 and TRBJ1-2; D is unresolved. The CDR3 is 13 amino acids. Trimming pared 5 bases from V and 5 bases from J, leaving 12 bases between. In germline, CDR1 is MNHEY, CDR2 SMNVEV (reference sequence). The CDR3 loop reads CASSPFGDYGYTF. The CDR3 coding sequence is TGTGCCAGCAGTCCCTTCGGGGATTATGGCTACACCTTC.

This chain connects TRBV15 to TRBJ1-1; D might be TRBD1 (5 bases). This CDR3 is built from 14 residues. Trimming left V 8 bases short and J 10 bases short, with 23 bases between. Germline V CDR1 and CDR2: LNHNV, YYDKDF (reference sequence). In nucleotides, the CDR3 is TGTGCCACCTCGGACATTTTTCTTTCGTGGGGAGCTTTCTTT. It specifies CATSDIFLSWGAFF. Based on the CDR3 plus reference TRBV15 and TRBJ1-1, the full variable domain is DAMVIQNPRYQVTQFGKPVTLSCSQTLNHNVMYWYQQKSSQAPKLLFHYYDKDFNNEADTPDNFQSRRPNTSFCFLDIRSPGLGDTAMYLCATSDIFLSWGAFFGQGTRLTVV.

J is TRBJ1-1 and V is TRBV27; D is uncertain. The germline CDR1 and CDR2 sequences are MNHEY and SMNVEV (reference sequence). The CDR3 covers 14 residues. V shed 5 bases and J shed 2 bases, with 12 bases lying between them. For the CDR3, the DNA is TGTGCCAGCAGTCCCGCCCGGGAAAACACTGAAGCTTTCTTT. This gives the protein CASSPARENTEAFF.

The chain carries TRBV11-1 and TRBJ2-7, with 10 bases matching TRBD1. The CDR3 spans 15 residues. The V segment lost 4 bases and the J segment 6 bases; nucleotides outside the gene matches: 9. Germline-derived CDR1 and CDR2 are SGHAT and FQDESV (reference sequence). Here the CDR3 reads CASSYDRGREREQYF. In DNA form, the CDR3 reads TGTGCCAGCAGCTACGACAGGGGGCGTGAGCGCGAGCAGTACTTC.

This rearrangement joins TRBV28 to TRBJ1-2; 9 bases are shared with TRBD1. The V gene's germline CDR1 is MDHEN and CDR2 SYDVKM. The V segment lost 3 bases and the J segment 7 bases; nucleotides outside the gene matches: 9. CDR3 length: 15 amino acids. The CDR3 DNA is TGTGCCAGCAGTTTGGGACAGGGAATGGTTGGTGGCTACACCTTC. Its translation is CASSLGQGMVGGYTF.

The V call is TRBV5-8, the J call TRBJ2-3; 13 bases align to TRBD2. CDR3 size: 16 residues. V lost 0 bases to trimming and J lost 6 bases; unmatched junction nucleotides: 4. Germline V gives CDR1 SGHTS, CDR2 YDEGEE. CDR3 in amino acids: CASSLGTSGRLDTQYF. Here the CDR3 DNA reads TGTGCCAGCAGCTTGGGGACTAGCGGGAGATTGGATACGCAGTATTTT.

This clone was counted only a few times. The chain carries TRBV29-1 and TRBJ2-7, with 9 nucleotides matching TRBD1. V gave up 4 bases and J gave up 4 bases; unmatched junction bases: 5. Germline-derived CDR1 and CDR2 are SQVTM and ANQGSEA. The CDR3 extends over 13 amino acids. CDR3 amino acids: CSVGQGDRYEQYF. The CDR3 region has the DNA TGCAGCGTTGGACAGGGGGATCGGTACGAGCAGTACTTC.

The genes are TRBV5-1 and TRBJ2-5, with D maybe TRBD1 (5 bases). The J call could be wrong; TRBJ2-7 is a better fit for the DNA end. This CDR3 has 15 amino acids. Germline V gene data show CDR1 as SGHRS and CDR2 as YFSETQ. CDR3 region: CASSWSWGTQTEQYF. The CDR3, as DNA: TGCGCCAGCAGCTGGTCCTGGGGCACCCAGACCGAGCAGTACTTC.

The chain has TRBV7-9 and TRBJ1-1; TRBD1 is a possible D gene (5 bases). Per the germline V gene, CDR1 is SEHNR and CDR2 is FQNEAQ (reference sequence). CDR3 size: 13 residues. The ends were cut back, 1 base at V and 8 bases at J, with 11 bases in the middle. The CDR3 protein is CASSLGSGGEAFF. CDR3 DNA sequence: TGTGCCAGCAGCTTAGGCTCGGGGGGAGAAGCTTTCTTT.

This chain uses TRBV27 with TRBJ2-1; the match to TRBD1 covers 8 bases. Germline V gene data show CDR1 as MNHEY and CDR2 as SMNVEV (reference sequence). V trimming: 11 bases; J trimming: 0 bases; junction bases outside the gene matches: 9. This CDR3 is built from 15 residues. The CDR3 DNA follows: TGTGCCCGATTACAGGGGGGCCTCTCCTACAATGAGCAGTTCTTC. Its protein is CARLQGGLSYNEQFF.

This clone was seen a few times. The chain employs TRBV15 and TRBJ2-3; 8 bases are shared with TRBD2. The CDR3 covers 17 residues. The V gene end was trimmed by 0 bases and the J gene end by 0 bases; junction bases not matched to a gene: 5. Germline V gene sequence: CDR1 LNHNV, CDR2 YYDKDF (reference sequence). The CDR3 sequence: CATSRDIASGSTDTQYF. The CDR3 DNA reads as TGTGCCACCAGCAGAGATATTGCTAGCGGGAGCACAGATACGCAGTATTTT.

The chain recombines TRBV28 with TRBJ1-5; possibly TRBD1 for D (5 bases). The CDR3 has 12 amino acids. V was pared by 11 bases and J by 1 base, with 9 bases between. Germline CDR1 MDHEN, CDR2 SYDVKM. CDR3 bases: TGTGCCCTCCAGGGCAGCAATCAGCCCCAGCATTTT. It yields the protein CALQGSNQPQHF.

This clone was observed a handful of times. This chain joins TRBV7-3 and TRBJ2-1, with D possibly matching TRBD2 (5 bases). The CDR3 contains 13 residues. Trimming removed 2 bases from V and 9 bases from J, with 11 bases in between. CDR1 is SGHTA, CDR2 FQGTGA, per germline. In DNA, the CDR3 is TGTGCCAGCAGCTTAGGGAGATCCGGTGAGCAGTTCTTC. Translated: CASSLGRSGEQFF.

In its sample, this clone was seen once. The genes are TRBV4-2 and TRBJ2-3; 13 bases line up with TRBD2. J lost 1 base, V lost 0 bases, and 7 bases had no gene match. This CDR3 has 19 amino acids. Germline values: CDR1 LGHNA, CDR2 YNFKEQ. The CDR3 bases are TGTGCCAGCAGCCAAGAGGCGGGACTAGCGGGACCAGGCACAGATACGCAGTATTTT. Translating gives CASSQEAGLAGPGTDTQYF.

The gene calls are TRBV2 and TRBJ2-1; weak D call: TRBD2 (6 bases). The CDR3 covers 15 residues. CDR1 and CDR2 (germline): SNHLY, FYNNEI. Trimming removed 6 bases at V and 0 bases at J, with 12 bases between. The CDR3 DNA sequence: TGTGCCAGCAGCACGGGACTCCCCTCCTACAATGAGCAGTTCTTC. Its translation is CASSTGLPSYNEQFF. The full variable domain, its missing parts supplied by reference TRBV2 and TRBJ2-1, is EPEVTQTPSHQVTQMGQEVILRCVPISNHLYFYWYRQILGQKVEFLVSFYNNEISEKSEIFDDQFSVERPDGSNFTLKIRSTKLEDSAMYFCASSTGLPSYNEQFFGPGTRLTVL.